This TCR beta chain was captured in a study of CD8+ T cells in alopecia areata. General study points: In scalp samples, resident alphabeta T cells of normal skin are also sequenced. Elevated clonality characterized lesional scalp relative to normal scalp, particularly in alopecia totalis/universalis.

From alopecia areata patients, lesional scalp punch biopsies and peripheral blood were collected. Isolation of CD4+ and CD8+ T cells from PBMCs was achieved by sorting. Worth noting for this clone: The antigen remains unidentified.

TCR sequencing used cDNA made by reverse transcription of extracted RNA. The data were produced by immunoSEQ multiplex PCR, yet TCRdb's version contains in-frame clones alone and is incomplete. The sample has 95,000 to 150,000 clones, less than 50% seen once. Deletions cut 7 bases from V and 4 bases from J, with 11 bases between. This CDR3 contains 12 residues. Germline V gene lookup returns CDR1 SQVTM and CDR2 ANQGSEA. This chain joins TRBV29-1 and TRBJ2-1; D is ambiguous. This TCR derives from a human donor with alopecia areata. The material sequenced was NKG2D-low CD8+ T cells sorted from blood. The chain's CDR3 is CSANGVYNEQFF. The CDR3 bases are TGCAGCGCAAATGGAGTGTACAATGAGCAGTTCTTC.